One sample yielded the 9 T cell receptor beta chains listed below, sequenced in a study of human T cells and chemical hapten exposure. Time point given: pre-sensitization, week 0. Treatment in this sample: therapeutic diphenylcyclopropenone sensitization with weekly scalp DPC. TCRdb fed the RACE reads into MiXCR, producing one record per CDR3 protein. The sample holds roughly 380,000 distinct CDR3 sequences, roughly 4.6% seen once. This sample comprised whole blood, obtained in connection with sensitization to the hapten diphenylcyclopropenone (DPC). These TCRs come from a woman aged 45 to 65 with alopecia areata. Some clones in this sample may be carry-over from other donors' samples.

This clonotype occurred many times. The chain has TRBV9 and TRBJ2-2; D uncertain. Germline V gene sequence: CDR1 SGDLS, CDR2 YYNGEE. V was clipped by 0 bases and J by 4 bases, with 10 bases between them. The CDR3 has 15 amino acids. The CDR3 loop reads CASSVATGFTGELFF. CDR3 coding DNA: TGTGCCAGCAGCGTAGCGACTGGTTTCACCGGGGAGCTGTTTTTT.

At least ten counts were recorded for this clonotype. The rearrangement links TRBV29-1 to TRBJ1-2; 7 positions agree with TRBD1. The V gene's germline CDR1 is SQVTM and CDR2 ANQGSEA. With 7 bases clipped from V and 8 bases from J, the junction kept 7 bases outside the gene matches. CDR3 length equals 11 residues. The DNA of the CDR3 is TGCAGCGCCATCTACAGGGGCGGCTACACCTTC. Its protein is CSAIYRGGYTF.

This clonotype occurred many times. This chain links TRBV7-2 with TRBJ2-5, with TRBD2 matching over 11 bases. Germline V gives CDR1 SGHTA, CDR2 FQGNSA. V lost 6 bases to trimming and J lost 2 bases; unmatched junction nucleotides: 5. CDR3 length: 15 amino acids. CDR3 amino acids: CASSLAGGLQETQYF. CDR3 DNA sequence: TGTGCCAGCAGTCTAGCGGGGGGCCTACAAGAGACCCAGTACTTC. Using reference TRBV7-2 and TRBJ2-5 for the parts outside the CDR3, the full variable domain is GAGVSQSPSNKVTEKGKDVELRCDPISGHTALYWYRQSLGQGLEFLIYFQGNSAPDKSGLPSDRFSAERTGGSVSTLTIQRTQQEDSAVYLCASSLAGGLQETQYFGPGTRLLVL.

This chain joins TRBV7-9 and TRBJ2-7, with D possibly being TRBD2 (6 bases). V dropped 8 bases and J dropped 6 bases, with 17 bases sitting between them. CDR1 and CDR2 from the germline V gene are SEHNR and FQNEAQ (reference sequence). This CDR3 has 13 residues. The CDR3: CASDAPGEVEQYF. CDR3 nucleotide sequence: TGTGCCAGCGACGCTCCGGGGGAGGTCGAGCAGTACTTC.

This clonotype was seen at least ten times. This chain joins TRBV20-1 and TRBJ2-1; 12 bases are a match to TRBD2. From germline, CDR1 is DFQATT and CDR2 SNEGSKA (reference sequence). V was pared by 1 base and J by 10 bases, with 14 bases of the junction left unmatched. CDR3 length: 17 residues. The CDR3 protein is CSARVFRLAGVLKEQFF. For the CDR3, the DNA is TGCAGTGCTAGAGTTTTCCGACTAGCGGGAGTTCTTAAGGAGCAGTTCTTC.

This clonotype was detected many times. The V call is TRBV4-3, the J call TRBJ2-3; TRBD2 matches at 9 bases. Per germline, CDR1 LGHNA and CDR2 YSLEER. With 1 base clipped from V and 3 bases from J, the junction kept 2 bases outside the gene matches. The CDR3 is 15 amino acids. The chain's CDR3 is CASSQGLAVTDTQYF. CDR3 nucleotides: TGCGCCAGCAGCCAAGGACTAGCGGTTACAGATACGCAGTATTTT.

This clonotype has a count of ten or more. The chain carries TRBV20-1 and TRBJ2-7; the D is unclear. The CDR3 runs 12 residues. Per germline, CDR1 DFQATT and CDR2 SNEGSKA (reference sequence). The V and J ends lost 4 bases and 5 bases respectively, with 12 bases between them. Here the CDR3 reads CSATDPPHEQYF. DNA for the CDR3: TGCAGTGCTACAGATCCCCCCCACGAGCAGTACTTC.

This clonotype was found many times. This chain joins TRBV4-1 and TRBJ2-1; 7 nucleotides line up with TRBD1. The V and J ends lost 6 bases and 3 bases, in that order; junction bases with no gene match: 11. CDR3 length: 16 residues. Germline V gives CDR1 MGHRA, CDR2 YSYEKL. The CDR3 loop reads CASSQLAGGIYNEQFF. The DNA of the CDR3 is TGCGCCAGCAGTCAATTAGCAGGGGGTATCTACAATGAGCAGTTCTTC.

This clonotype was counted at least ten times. CDR3 in DNA: TGCAGCGTTGAAGAGGGACTACTCAACACTGAAGCTTTCTTT. It encodes CSVEEGLLNTEAFF. The genes are TRBV29-1 and TRBJ1-1; possibly TRBD1 for D (5 bases). The CDR3 has 14 residues. Trimming cost V 0 bases and J 2 bases, with 10 bases left between them. Germline V CDR1 and CDR2: SQVTM, ANQGSEA.